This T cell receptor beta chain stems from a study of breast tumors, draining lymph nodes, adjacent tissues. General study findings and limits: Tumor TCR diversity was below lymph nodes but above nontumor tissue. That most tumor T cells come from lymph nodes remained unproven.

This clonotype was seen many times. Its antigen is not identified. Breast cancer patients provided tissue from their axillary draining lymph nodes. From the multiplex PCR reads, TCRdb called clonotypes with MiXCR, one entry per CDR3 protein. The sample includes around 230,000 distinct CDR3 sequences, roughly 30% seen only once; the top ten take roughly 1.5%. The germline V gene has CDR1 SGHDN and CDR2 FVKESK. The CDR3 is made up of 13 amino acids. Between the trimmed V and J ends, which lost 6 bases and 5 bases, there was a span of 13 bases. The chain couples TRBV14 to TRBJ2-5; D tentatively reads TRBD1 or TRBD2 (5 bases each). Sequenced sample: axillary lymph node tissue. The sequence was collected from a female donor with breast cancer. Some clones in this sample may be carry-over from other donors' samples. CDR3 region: CASRGVYPETQYF. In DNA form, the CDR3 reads TGTGCCAGCAGGGGGGTCTACCCGGAGACCCAGTACTTC.